This T cell receptor (beta chain) stems from a study of spatial heterogeneity in lung cancer. Time point here: blood at routine non-recurrence follow-up after resection. TCR cDNA molecules each carried a unique molecular identifier. TCRdb re-derived calls from the 5' RACE reads in MiXCR, one entry per CDR3 protein. The sample holds roughly 45,000 distinct CDR3 sequences, 20% to 25% seen once. In its sample, this clonotype was seen many times. In germline, CDR1 is SQVTM, CDR2 ANQGSEA. Deletions cut 3 bases from V and 4 bases from J, with 7 bases between. This CDR3 is built from 11 residues. This specimen was PBMCs, taken at follow-up. This chain connects TRBV29-1 to TRBJ2-7, with unresolved D. The clonotype comes from a female donor with early-stage non-small cell lung cancer. The CDR3 sequence: CSVDVPYEQYV. The CDR3 DNA is TGCAGCGTTGACGTACCGTACGAGCAGTACGTC.